These 10 T cell receptor beta chains originate from one sample sequenced in a study of blood T cell repertoires in COVID-19. Only in-frame clones appear in the TCRdb table, and some are missing; sequencing was by immunoSEQ multiplex PCR. Here the sample spans roughly 380,000 clones, less than 90% being singletons. Sequencing was done on a sample of PBMCs or T cells enriched from blood (not recorded which). These receptors came from a young woman who had recovered from COVID-19.

The chain combines TRBV6-1 with TRBJ2-2, with TRBD1 matching 12 bases. The germline V gene encodes CDR1 MNHNS and CDR2 SASEGT. The CDR3 length is 15 residues. Losses at the gene ends were 1 base for V and 9 bases for J; bases not matched to a gene: 3. CDR3 coding DNA: TGTGCCAGCAGTGAAGGGGGGACAGGGGGCCGGGAGCTGTTTTTT. This gives the protein CASSEGGTGGRELFF.

The rearrangement links TRBV24-1 to TRBJ2-7; 7 positions match TRBD1. The CDR3 has 14 residues. With V trimmed by 6 bases and J by 2 bases, 6 bases remained unmatched. The germline gives CDR1 KGHDR, CDR2 SFDVKD. The CDR3 loop reads CATSWEGGPYEQYF. Written as DNA, the CDR3 is TGTGCCACCAGTTGGGAAGGGGGCCCCTACGAGCAGTACTTC.

V is TRBV28 and J is TRBJ2-7, with D unresolved. Trimming took off 4 bases at V and 2 bases at J, with 9 bases between the two ends. There are 13 residues in the CDR3. Germline V gene sequence: CDR1 MDHEN, CDR2 SYDVKM. The DNA of the CDR3 is TGTGCCAGCAGTTCGACACCAACCTACGAGCAGTACTTC. This gives the protein CASSSTPTYEQYF.

The rearrangement uses TRBV20-1 and TRBJ2-2; D gene uncertain. Trimming took 5 bases from V and 3 from J, leaving 4 bases between them. There are 11 residues in the CDR3. CDR1 and CDR2 from the germline V gene are DFQATT and SNEGSKA (reference sequence). The CDR3 loop reads CSAPYTGELFF. The CDR3 bases are TGCAGTGCTCCCTACACCGGGGAGCTGTTTTTT.

With regard to this clone: Other DNA sequences in this specimen translate into the identical CDR3. The chain employs TRBV7-8 and TRBJ2-1; unclear D gene. The CDR3 consists of 15 residues. The V gene's germline CDR1 is SGHVS and CDR2 FQNEAQ. Trimming took 1 base from V and 1 from J, leaving 8 bases between them. CDR3 DNA: TGTGCCAGCAGCTTAGGAGCAGGTTCCTACAATGAGCAGTTCTTC. Translation: CASSLGAGSYNEQFF.

CDR3 residues: CASSQDQREVSYEQYF. The CDR3 region has the DNA TGTGCCAGCAGCCAAGATCAGCGGGAGGTCTCCTACGAGCAGTACTTC. The V gene is TRBV3-1 (or the pseudogene TRBV3-2), the J gene TRBJ2-7; 9 bases are a match to TRBD2. Germline V gene lookup returns CDR1 LGHDT and CDR2 YNNKEL (reference sequence). With V trimmed by 0 bases and J by 0 bases, 3 bases remained unmatched. This CDR3 has 16 residues.

This chain joins TRBV23-1 and TRBJ1-5, with 9 bases that match TRBD1. TRBV23-1 is an open reading frame, and its role is uncertain. The V gene end was trimmed by 8 bases and the J gene end by 4 bases; junction bases not matched to a gene: 12. CDR3 length: 16 amino acids. CDR3 loop: CASLKPGQGLNQPQHF. The CDR3 coding sequence is TGCGCCAGCCTCAAACCGGGACAGGGCCTAAATCAGCCCCAGCATTTT.

V and J are TRBV6-4 and TRBJ1-5; D perhaps matches TRBD1 (6 bases). The CDR3 is made up of 17 amino acids. V dropped 5 bases and J dropped 0 bases, with 17 bases sitting between them. From germline, CDR1 is MRHNA and CDR2 SNTAGT. This chain's CDR3 is CASSPKTGSRSNQPQHF. As DNA, the CDR3 is TGTGCCAGCAGTCCGAAAACAGGGTCCCGTAGCAATCAGCCCCAGCATTTT.

The DNA for the CDR3 is TGTGCCATCAGTACGGGACAGAACTCTGGAAACACCATATATTTT. Its translation: CAISTGQNSGNTIYF. The V gene is TRBV10-3, the J gene TRBJ1-3, with TRBD1 identical over 7 bases. V dropped 5 bases and J dropped 0; count of bases not matched to a gene: 4. CDR1 ENHRY and CDR2 SYGVKD come from the germline V gene. This CDR3 has 15 amino acids.

This sequence joins TRBV11-2 and TRBJ2-1; TRBD2 matches 8 bases. Trimming removed 4 bases from V and 4 bases from J; junction bases left unmatched: 9. The V gene's germline CDR1 is SGHAT and CDR2 FQNNGV. The CDR3 is 16 residues long. The chain's CDR3 is CASSSYPSGQYNEQFF. The CDR3 DNA reads TGTGCCAGCAGCTCATATCCTAGCGGGCAGTACAATGAGCAGTTCTTC.